This TCR beta chain is from a study of blood T cell repertoires in COVID-19. The overall study: From the United States, Italy and Spain came samples of acute and convalescent COVID-19. Sources were T cells, B-cell-depleted T cells, or PBMCs; the material itself was cDNA or gDNA.

CDR1 is MDHEN, CDR2 SYDVKM, per germline. This CDR3 is built from 16 residues. Trimming pared 5 bases from V and 1 base from J, leaving 17 bases between. Authors' data handling: The authors estimated nucleated cell counts from reference gene primer amplification. Clones were sequenced by immunoSEQ multiplex PCR, and TCRdb holds only the in-frame ones, with some missing. That table furnishes V, J and clone size, whereas the DNA furnished D and trimming. The table shows 250,000 to 300,000 clones, with less than 85% occurring only once. The sequencing input was peripheral blood. The rearrangement uses TRBV28 and TRBJ1-2, with a weak D call TRBD1 (6 bases). This clonotype was obtained from a young woman with acute or convalescent COVID-19. The CDR3 DNA is TGTGCCAGCAGTGAATCGACAGGCGCCTATAACTATGGCTACACCTTC. Translating it yields CASSESTGAYNYGYTF.